One TCR beta chain is described in this entry. The data were taken from a study of cytomegalovirus exposure and HLA in healthy donors. Germline-derived CDR1 and CDR2 are SGHVS and FNYEAQ. The V end lost 10 bases, the J end lost 9 bases, and 25 bases lay between the germline ends. The CDR3 is 15 residues long. In the PCR, 60 Vbeta and 13 Jbeta primers were used. Measured with immunoSEQ multiplex PCR; TCRdb has only the in-frame clones, and not every one. The repertoire holds roughly 100,000 clones, with 75% to 85% as singletons. The sequencing sample was made of PBMCs. J is TRBJ2-1 and V is TRBV7-6; possibly TRBD1 for D (6 bases). This clonotype originated in a man between 25 and 39 years old in good health and CMV-seronegative. CDR3 sequence: CATGPDLGQHGEQFF. The CDR3 nucleotides read TGTGCCACAGGACCTGACCTCGGACAGCATGGTGAGCAGTTCTTC.